The 5 T cell receptor beta chains listed next were all sequenced from one sample in a study of blood T cell repertoires in COVID-19. Some clones are missing from TCRdb's copy, which holds only in-frame ones; the method was immunoSEQ multiplex PCR. The sample comprises 45,000 to 70,000 clones, about 70% of which are singletons, and 18% rests with the top ten. The sequencing input was peripheral blood. These TCRs come from a woman in her 50s with active or convalescent COVID-19.

This clone was observed a few times. This chain links TRBV3-1 (or the pseudogene TRBV3-2) with TRBJ2-2; D remains ambiguous. The germline CDR1 and CDR2 sequences are LGHDT and YNNKEL (reference sequence). V was cut by 6 bases and J by 1 base, with 3 bases left in between. CDR3 length equals 12 residues. The CDR3 reads CASSRNTGELFF. The CDR3 coding sequence is TGTGCCAGCAGTCGGAACACCGGGGAGCTGTTTTTT.

This chain joins TRBV3-1 (or the pseudogene TRBV3-2) and TRBJ2-1, with no clear D. CDR3 length equals 16 residues. Deletions cut 5 bases from V and 3 bases from J, with 17 bases between. Germline values: CDR1 LGHDT, CDR2 YNNKEL (reference sequence). The CDR3 nucleotides read TGTGCCAGCAGCAAGAGTTCGCGGAGCCACTACAATGAGCAGTTCTTC. Amino acid sequence: CASSKSSRSHYNEQFF.

A few counts support this clone. This rearrangement joins TRBV27 to TRBJ2-1, with 8 bases that match TRBD1. The V gene end was trimmed by 2 bases and the J gene end by 9 bases; junction bases not matched to a gene: 9. CDR3 size: 15 residues. In germline, CDR1 is MNHEY, CDR2 SMNVEV (reference sequence). In DNA, the CDR3 is TGTGCCAGCAGTTTACGGCAGGGGGCGCATTCTGAGCAGTTCTTC. It encodes CASSLRQGAHSEQFF.

The CDR3 sequence is CASSLLSGEINSPLHF. For the CDR3, the DNA is TGTGCCAGCAGCCTCCTCTCGGGGGAAATTAATTCACCCCTCCACTTT. The chain employs TRBV16 and TRBJ1-6; perhaps TRBD1 as D (5 bases). The CDR3 sequence is 16 residues long. V was cut by 4 bases and J by 6 bases, with 16 bases left in between. Germline V gene data show CDR1 as KGHSY and CDR2 as FQNENV.

The V and J genes are TRBV30 and TRBJ2-7, with 7 bases matching TRBD1. Trimming cost V 4 bases and J 2 bases; bases outside gene matches: 2. Germline V gene lookup returns CDR1 GTSNPN and CDR2 SVGIG (reference sequence). There are 12 residues in the CDR3. The CDR3, as DNA: TGTGCCTGGAACAGGGGTCCCTACGAGCAGTACTTC. Translated, it gives CAWNRGPYEQYF.